One sample yielded the 7 T cell receptor beta chains listed below, sequenced in a study of blood T cell repertoires in COVID-19 (dated by TCRdb to about 2020). Library prep was done by the immunoSEQ multiplex PCR assay. What TCRdb holds here is the immuneACCESS table cut down to in-frame rearrangements. Part of the clones is not present; checked against another copy, under half of the missing clones reflect an unresolved V gene, and the others are unexplained. This sample gives about 120,000 clones in total; less than 85% of them show up just once. 0.86% of the sample rests with the top ten. Material: peripheral blood. These receptor sequences come from a human donor with acute or convalescent COVID-19. The donor label of this sample is uncertain.

This chain joins TRBV21-1 and TRBJ2-1; the table gives TRBD1 as D, unverified against the DNA. TRBV21-1 is a known pseudogene. CDR3 length equals 16 residues. Here the CDR3 reads CASSKGRGTGAREQFF. CDR3 DNA sequence: TGTGCCAGCAGCAAGGGTCGGGGGACAGGCGCCCGGGAGCAGTTCTTC.

The chain carries TRBV4-1 and TRBJ2-7, with a tentative D call TRBD1 (6 bases). Germline loops: CDR1 MGHRA, CDR2 YSYEKL. The CDR3 contains 13 residues. Between the trimmed V and J ends, which lost 3 bases and 1 base, there was a span of 7 bases. DNA of the CDR3: TGCGCCAGCAGCCAGGACAGATCCTACGAGCAGTACTTC. It is translated as CASSQDRSYEQYF.

V gene TRBV13 combines with J gene TRBJ2-2, with 13 bases aligning to TRBD2. In germline, CDR1 is PRHDT, CDR2 FYEKMQ (reference sequence). V trimming: 5 bases; J trimming: 6 bases; junction bases outside the gene matches: 3. The CDR3 is 15 residues long. CDR3 sequence (DNA): TGTGCCAGCAGCCAGACTAGCGGGGGGCCCGGGGAGCTGTTTTTT. The encoded protein is CASSQTSGGPGELFF.

V gene TRBV28 combines with J gene TRBJ2-2, with unresolved D. Trimming pared 4 bases from V and 1 base from J, leaving 19 bases between. Germline CDR1 reads MDHEN; CDR2 reads SYDVKM. This CDR3 comprises 18 residues. Here the CDR3 DNA reads TGTGCCAGCAGTTACCCCCCAAGTGGGCAGTTGAACACCGGGGAGCTGTTTTTT. Residues: CASSYPPSGQLNTGELFF.

The J gene is TRBJ1-1, the V gene TRBV28, with D possibly TRBD1 on 5 matching bases. CDR1 is MDHEN, CDR2 SYDVKM, per germline. With 7 bases removed from V and 5 bases from J, the gap between germline ends came to 17 bases. The CDR3 has 14 residues. The CDR3 DNA reads TGTGCCAGCATGGTTGAGGGGAGGTGGACTGAAGCTTTCTTT. This sequence encodes CASMVEGRWTEAFF.

J is TRBJ2-3 and V is TRBV24-1; no clear D. The V end lost 5 bases, the J end lost 8 bases, and 13 bases lay between the germline ends. This CDR3 region has 13 residues. Germline CDR1 KGHDR, CDR2 SFDVKD. The chain's CDR3 is CATSATAEGTQYF. CDR3 sequence (DNA): TGTGCCACCAGTGCGACGGCGGAAGGTACGCAGTATTTT.

J is TRBJ2-1 and V is TRBV27, with D possibly TRBD2 on 6 matching bases. V shed 1 base and J shed 10 bases, with 14 bases lying between them. CDR3 size: 14 residues. In germline, CDR1 is MNHEY, CDR2 SMNVEV (reference sequence). In DNA, the CDR3 is TGTGCCAGCAGTTTATATGCGGGGCCTCGGGAGCAGTTCTTC. Amino acids: CASSLYAGPREQFF.